This TCR beta chain was sequenced for a study of blood T cell dynamics during melanoma immunotherapy. Sample time point: pre-treatment baseline. The method was immunoSEQ multiplex PCR; TCRdb's version includes in-frame clones alone and lacks a portion of them. The sample carries a few thousand clones, roughly 87% recorded once. The CDR3 contains 14 residues. The germline CDR1 and CDR2 sequences are MGHRA and YSYEKL. Trimming removed 3 bases at V and 3 bases at J, with 11 bases between. The source is a human donor with melanoma. The V gene is TRBV4-1, the J gene TRBJ1-1; unclear D gene. Specimen: blood, collected from a patient treated with checkpoint blockade. The CDR3, as DNA: TGCGCCAGCAGCCAGGTCTCCCGGGACACTGAAGCTTTCTTT. It codes for CASSQVSRDTEAFF.